This passage covers 20 T cell receptor beta chains from one sample sequenced in a study of shared clonotypes between healthy human individuals. Here immunoSEQ multiplex PCR was the method, and the copy in TCRdb shows in-frame clones only, minus some. Of hundreds of thousands of clones listed, 95% to 97% are singletons. What was sequenced was naive CD4+ T cells sorted from blood. Subset in this sample: CD45RA+ positively selected. These receptors were obtained from a woman aged 30 to 39 in good health.

The rearrangement links TRBV6-5 to TRBJ2-1, with D unclear. CDR1 and CDR2 from the germline V gene are MNHEY and SVGAGI. Trimming left V 2 bases short and J 3 bases short, with 11 bases between. The CDR3 spans 15 residues. In DNA, the CDR3 is TGTGCCAGCAGTTACGCCTATGAAAACTACAATGAGCAGTTCTTC. Amino acids: CASSYAYENYNEQFF.

The chain couples TRBV2 to TRBJ1-5, with D perhaps TRBD1 (6 bases). This CDR3 contains 14 residues. Germline CDR1 reads SNHLY; CDR2 reads FYNNEI. The V and J ends lost 5 bases and 2 bases respectively, with 10 bases between them. CDR3 coding DNA: TGTGCCAGCAGTCCACAGGGAGGCAATCAGCCCCAGCATTTT. Its protein product is CASSPQGGNQPQHF.

The rearrangement uses TRBV5-1 and TRBJ2-4; D is possibly TRBD1 (6 bases). CDR1 and CDR2 from the germline V gene are SGHRS and YFSETQ. This CDR3 spans 15 amino acids. The V end lost 3 bases, the J end lost 6 bases, and 16 bases lay between the germline ends. The chain's CDR3 is CASSSLDSLGNIQYF. CDR3 nucleotide sequence: TGCGCCAGCAGCTCATTGGACAGTCTGGGAAACATTCAGTACTTC.

V is TRBV4-1 and J is TRBJ2-2, with TRBD2 matching over 7 bases. Germline V gene sequence: CDR1 MGHRA, CDR2 YSYEKL. Trimming at V came to 4 bases and at J to 3 bases, leaving 11 bases not matched to a gene. CDR3 length: 17 amino acids. The CDR3 DNA reads TGCGCCAGCAGCCGAAATGTAGCGGGTTTAGACACCGGGGAGCTGTTTTTT. This codes for CASSRNVAGLDTGELFF.

This clone was recorded a few times. The chain carries TRBV6-5 and TRBJ2-7, with D possibly being TRBD2 (5 bases). Trimming cost V 5 bases and J 1 base, with 9 bases left between them. From germline, CDR1 is MNHEY and CDR2 SVGAGI. The CDR3 totals 13 residues. The chain's CDR3 is CASSLRDSYEQYF. DNA for the CDR3: TGTGCCAGCAGTCTCCGGGATTCCTACGAGCAGTACTTC.

V is TRBV28 and J is TRBJ2-2; D remains ambiguous. V shed 11 bases and J shed 2 bases, with 12 bases lying between them. The CDR3 covers 13 residues. The germline CDR1 and CDR2 sequences are MDHEN and SYDVKM. The CDR3 DNA reads as TGTGCCTCCTACACCCCTAACACCGGGGAGCTGTTTTTT. This translates into CASYTPNTGELFF.

This clone was observed a single time. V gene TRBV19 combines with J gene TRBJ2-3; no clear D gene. The length of the CDR3 is 11 residues. Trimming took 7 bases from V and 6 from J, leaving 8 bases between them. CDR1 and CDR2 from the germline V gene are LNHDA and SQIVND (reference sequence). CDR3 DNA: TGTGCCAGTACCGATCTGGATACGCAGTATTTT. As protein: CASTDLDTQYF.

The chain recombines TRBV6-1 with TRBJ1-1; tentatively, D is TRBD1 (5 bases). This CDR3 region has 14 residues. The germline V gene has CDR1 MNHNS and CDR2 SASEGT. The ends were cut back, 2 bases at V and 5 bases at J, with 12 bases in the middle. CDR3 bases: TGTGCCAGCAGTGAAATGTCGGGGGGGACTGAAGCTTTCTTT. The encoded protein is CASSEMSGGTEAFF.

V gene TRBV21-1 combines with J gene TRBJ1-5. TRBV21-1 is listed as a pseudogene. This CDR3 spans 13 amino acids. CDR3 coding DNA: TGTGCCAGCAGCGATATAAAACATCAGCCCCAGCATTTT. The encoded protein is CASSDIKHQPQHF.

This clone was detected only once. The J gene is TRBJ2-2, the V gene TRBV10-3; 9 bases are shared with TRBD1. The V and J ends lost 4 bases and 4 bases, in that order; junction bases with no gene match: 10. Germline V lookup: CDR1 ENHRY, CDR2 SYGVKD. The CDR3 is made up of 17 amino acids. The CDR3 loop reads CAISVGGDRVSTGELFF. The CDR3 bases are TGTGCCATCAGTGTTGGTGGGGACAGGGTCTCCACCGGGGAGCTGTTTTTT.

V usage is TRBV6-5 and J usage is TRBJ2-5, with D possibly matching TRBD2 (5 bases). The J call may be mistaken, given a closer DNA end match to TRBJ2-7. The germline V gene has CDR1 MNHEY and CDR2 SVGAGI. This CDR3 contains 14 residues. The CDR3 nucleotides read TGTGCCAGCGCGGGCCACTTCGGATACTACGAGCAGTACTTC. Translating it yields CASAGHFGYYEQYF.

The chain links TRBV6-1 to TRBJ2-3; D is perhaps TRBD2 (5 bases). The CDR3 length is 13 residues. CDR1 is MNHNS and CDR2 is SASEGT in the germline V gene. V was cut by 7 bases and J by 4 bases, with 12 bases left in between. The CDR3 sequence: CASMISSADTQYF. The CDR3 DNA reads TGTGCCAGCATGATCAGTAGCGCAGATACGCAGTATTTT.

This chain connects TRBV5-1 to TRBJ2-7; the match to TRBD2 covers 8 bases. This CDR3 spans 12 amino acids. After removal of 3 bases from V and 6 bases from J, the junction contained 2 bases not matched to a gene. Germline V gene sequence: CDR1 SGHRS, CDR2 YFSETQ. Here the CDR3 reads CASSSGGVEQYF. The CDR3 DNA reads TGCGCCAGCAGCTCGGGAGGGGTCGAGCAGTACTTC.

The J gene is TRBJ2-2, the V gene TRBV27; D possibly corresponds to TRBD2 (5 bases). The V and J ends lost 0 bases and 1 base respectively, with 12 bases between them. CDR1 and CDR2 from the germline V gene are MNHEY and SMNVEV (reference sequence). CDR3 length: 17 residues. The CDR3 bases are TGTGCCAGCAGTTTATCCGGTCGGGGAAAGAACACCGGGGAGCTGTTTTTT. It translates to CASSLSGRGKNTGELFF.

The chain is built from TRBV7-9 and TRBJ2-1; TRBD2 agrees at 9 bases. This CDR3 region has 16 residues. Trimming at V came to 5 bases and at J to 0 bases, leaving 5 bases not matched to a gene. The V gene's germline CDR1 is SEHNR and CDR2 FQNEAQ (reference sequence). The CDR3 nucleotides are TGTGCCAGCAGCCCGACTAGCGGCAGCTCCTACAATGAGCAGTTCTTC. Translated: CASSPTSGSSYNEQFF.

The chain recombines TRBV11-2 with TRBJ1-3; D gene ambiguous. Germline V gives CDR1 SGHAT, CDR2 FQNNGV. The V gene lost 2 bases and the J gene lost 2 bases, with 13 bases spanning the gap. The CDR3 is 16 amino acids. This CDR3 is CASSLSSDGPGNTIYF. CDR3 sequence (DNA): TGTGCCAGCAGCTTATCTAGCGACGGACCTGGAAACACCATATATTTT.

This chain connects TRBV5-1 to TRBJ2-1; 9 bases agree with TRBD2. The CDR3 length is 15 residues. The germline V gene has CDR1 SGHRS and CDR2 YFSETQ. After removal of 0 bases from V and 5 bases from J, the junction contained 3 bases not matched to a gene. The CDR3 region is CASSLVTSGNNEQFF. As DNA, the CDR3 is TGCGCCAGCAGCTTGGTGACTAGCGGTAACAATGAGCAGTTCTTC.

V gene TRBV5-1 combines with J gene TRBJ2-5; perhaps TRBD2 as D (6 bases). This CDR3 contains 14 residues. V lost 0 bases to trimming and J lost 4 bases, with 10 bases between them. The germline gives CDR1 SGHRS, CDR2 YFSETQ. The chain's CDR3 is CASSLEVGGETQYF. The CDR3 DNA sequence: TGCGCCAGCAGCTTGGAGGTGGGAGGAGAGACCCAGTACTTC. The full variable domain, with the rest looked up from reference TRBV5-1 and TRBJ2-5, is KAGVTQTPRYLIKTRGQQVTLSCSPISGHRSVSWYQQTPGQGLQFLFEYFSETQRNKGNFPGRFSGRQFSNSRSEMNVSTLELGDSALYLCASSLEVGGETQYFGPGTRLLVL.

The J gene is TRBJ1-3, the V gene TRBV5-1, with 8 nucleotides matching TRBD1. Looked up from germline, CDR1 is SGHRS and CDR2 is YFSETQ. V lost 5 bases and J lost 0; bases outside the gene matches: 7. The CDR3 is 16 residues long. The CDR3 DNA reads as TGCGCCAGCAGTTTTGCAGGGGGCCGCTCTGGAAACACCATATATTTT. Residues: CASSFAGGRSGNTIYF.

The chain employs TRBV18 and TRBJ1-1, with a weak D call TRBD1 (6 bases). V was trimmed by 4 bases and J by 3 bases, leaving 15 bases between them. This CDR3 contains 15 residues. The germline gives CDR1 KGHSH, CDR2 LQKENI. The CDR3 sequence is CASSLLQGMDTEAFF. CDR3 sequence (DNA): TGTGCCAGCTCACTTCTACAGGGAATGGACACTGAAGCTTTCTTT.